These T cell receptor beta chains were read from a single sample in a study of control samples from healthy donors and cancer patients. Clones were read by immunoSEQ multiplex PCR, and TCRdb kept only the in-frame ones, dropping some. The top ten clones hold 9% to 13% of a sample with about 120,000 clones, 85% to 90% of them seen once. The material sequenced was blood. The receptors were sampled from a man aged 30 to 45 in good health. Both conserved end residues are part of each CDR3.

j_gene: TRBJ2-3
v_gene: TRBV19
CDR3aa: CASSTIDTDTQYF

j_gene: TRBJ1-2
v_gene: TRBV11-2
CDR3aa: CASSLDRWHGYTF

j_gene: TRBJ2-6
v_gene: TRBV2
CDR3aa: CASSFGSGANVLTF

j_gene: TRBJ2-1
v_gene: TRBV7-3
CDR3aa: CASSLSWGAPYNEQFF

j_gene: TRBJ1-1
v_gene: TRBV4-1
CDR3aa: CASSQDDIVGEGGAFF

j_gene: TRBJ2-1
v_gene: TRBV12-5
CDR3aa: CASGFRGGADEQFF

j_gene: TRBJ2-7
v_gene: TRBV30
CDR3aa: CAWSPPQGGGVIDEQYF

j_gene: TRBJ1-5
v_gene: TRBV6-6
CDR3aa: CASSYSRDGNQPQHF

j_gene: TRBJ1-2
v_gene: TRBV5-1
CDR3aa: CASSLLGTGNYGYTF

j_gene: TRBJ2-5
v_gene: TRBV5-1
CDR3aa: CASSSGLPGETQYF

j_gene: TRBJ1-4
v_gene: TRBV3-1/TRBV3-2
CDR3aa: CASSPRLDEKLFF

j_gene: TRBJ2-2
v_gene: TRBV7-8
CDR3aa: CASSPSWAGGTGGNTGELFF

j_gene: TRBJ1-5
v_gene: TRBV28
CDR3aa: CASSLGTMGNQPQHF

j_gene: TRBJ2-7
v_gene: TRBV15
CDR3aa: CATSRDSDYYYEQYF

j_gene: TRBJ2-5
v_gene: TRBV4-1
CDR3aa: CASSQDRVAGAETQYF

j_gene: TRBJ1-5
v_gene: TRBV27
CDR3aa: CASRGQGGNQPQHF

j_gene: TRBJ1-2
v_gene: TRBV24-1
CDR3aa: CATSDLDSAYGYTF

j_gene: TRBJ2-5
v_gene: TRBV24-1
CDR3aa: CATSDTGLIQETQYF

j_gene: TRBJ1-2
v_gene: TRBV5-4
CDR3aa: CASSLVGQINYGYTF

j_gene: TRBJ2-2
v_gene: TRBV10-3
CDR3aa: CAIKQLNTGELFF

j_gene: TRBJ2-7
v_gene: TRBV10-2
CDR3aa: CASNRGREQYF

j_gene: TRBJ1-1
v_gene: TRBV6-5
CDR3aa: CASRKVGVGAFF